This T cell receptor (beta chain) was identified in a study of sequential checkpoint blockade in melanoma (dated by TCRdb to about 2019). The study in broad terms: Using 1:1 randomization, the trial assigned patients either to first-line nivolumab followed by ipilimumab (arm A) or to ipilimumab followed by nivolumab (arm B). Maintenance nivolumab came after both trial sequences.

The immunoSEQ Assay was used to immunosequence TCRbeta CDR3 regions from genomic DNA. Genomic DNA was amplified by bias-controlled multiplex PCR before high-throughput sequencing. From the authors' description of their analysis: To quantify the absolute abundance of each unique TCRbeta CDR3 region, the sequences were collapsed and filtered. Clonality, defined as 1 minus Pielou's evenness, was calculated using only productive rearrangements. A previously published method was used to identify clones with significantly greater frequencies in on-treatment samples than in baseline samples. TCRdb took this table from immuneACCESS and kept in-frame rearrangements with V and J called. Such tables lack part of the clones; where checked against another copy, unresolved V genes explain under half of the gap, and the rest is unexplained. That table furnishes V, J and clone size, whereas the DNA furnished D and trimming. The sample table records several thousand clones; 60% of these occur just once. Clones ranked in the top ten supply approximately 8.7% of the sample.

CDR1 and CDR2 (MNHEY, SMNVEV) derive from the germline V gene (reference sequence). The CDR3 starts with the cysteine, ends with the phenylalanine, and has 13 residues. Only CDR3 DNA remains: 39 bases, in frame from the first base. V is pruned by 6 bases and J by 3 bases, leaving 5 bases of the junction without a gene match. General conclusions and limits of the study: Larger, independent patient cohorts are needed to validate the response-prediction model that combines TCR metrics and mutation burden.

In light of the paper, this sample's treatment or condition label describes: randomized to nivolumab then ipilimumab (arm A) or the reverse (arm B). None of the patients in the trial had previously been given DNA-damaging chemotherapy. On a FACS Aria II flow cytometer, live CD3+CD8+ cells that were negative for CD19 and CD56 were sorted from thawed PBMCs. CheckMate 064, a randomized, open-label phase II trial of sequential checkpoint blockade, was the source of the samples, all of which came from patients with melanoma. Leukapheresis was used to collect peripheral blood mononuclear cells, which were then purified with Ficoll-Paque and frozen in human serum with about 10% DMSO. Immediately after sorting, the purity of the sorted blood CD3+CD8+ cells was confirmed to be >98%, and DNA was then extracted. Concerning this clone itself: Its antigen remains undetermined. The record has no base qualities; no much larger clone is one base away.

The V gene is TRBV27 and the J gene is TRBJ2-7, with TRBD2 matching 7 junction bases. This TCR came from a human donor with melanoma. Source: CD8+ T cells sorted from blood (inferred from file names), taken from a patient given nivolumab and ipilimumab in sequence. The CDR3 amino acid sequence is: CASSPSGFYEQYF. The DNA is TGTGCCAGCAGCCCTAGCGGCTTCTACGAGCAGTACTTC.